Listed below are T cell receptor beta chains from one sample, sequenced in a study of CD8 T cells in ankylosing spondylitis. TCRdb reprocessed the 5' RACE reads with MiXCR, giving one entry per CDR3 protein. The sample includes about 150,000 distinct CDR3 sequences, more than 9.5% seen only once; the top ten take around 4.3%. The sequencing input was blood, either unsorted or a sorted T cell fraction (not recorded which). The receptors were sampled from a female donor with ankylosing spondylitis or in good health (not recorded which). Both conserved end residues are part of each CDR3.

cdr3_aa: CASSQTRWGTNEKLFF
j_call: TRBJ1-4
v_call: TRBV27

cdr3_aa: CASFGQVTQYF
j_call: TRBJ2-3
v_call: TRBV28

cdr3_aa: CASSQDAESEAFF
j_call: TRBJ1-1
v_call: TRBV14

cdr3_aa: CASSLRWETGSTDTQYF
j_call: TRBJ2-3
v_call: TRBV5-1

cdr3_aa: CASSLRTKNYGYTF
j_call: TRBJ1-2
v_call: TRBV12-3/TRBV12-4

cdr3_aa: CSVDDRAMNTEAFF
j_call: TRBJ1-1
v_call: TRBV29-1

cdr3_aa: CASSVGAVSYNEQFF
j_call: TRBJ2-1
v_call: TRBV7-2

cdr3_aa: CSARDLGPLRGGYTF
j_call: TRBJ1-2
v_call: TRBV20-1

cdr3_aa: CASSLELAGYNEQFF
j_call: TRBJ2-1
v_call: TRBV5-1

cdr3_aa: CASSLVGAGDDNSPLHF
j_call: TRBJ1-6
v_call: TRBV5-6

cdr3_aa: CSARDGSAGENYEQYF
j_call: TRBJ2-7
v_call: TRBV20-1

cdr3_aa: CASSLGGLAGSTGELFF
j_call: TRBJ2-2
v_call: TRBV5-4

cdr3_aa: CASSLELVGNEQFF
j_call: TRBJ2-1
v_call: TRBV11-2

cdr3_aa: CASSNWTDSYEQYF
j_call: TRBJ2-7
v_call: TRBV7-9

cdr3_aa: CASRLEQREFDTQYF
j_call: TRBJ2-3
v_call: TRBV5-1

cdr3_aa: CASSHQGTHKVDTQYF
j_call: TRBJ2-3
v_call: TRBV18

cdr3_aa: CATSDLISTDTQYF
j_call: TRBJ2-3
v_call: TRBV24-1

cdr3_aa: CSAFGEGRNTEAFF
j_call: TRBJ1-1
v_call: TRBV29-1

cdr3_aa: CSVEDETQYF
j_call: TRBJ2-5
v_call: TRBV29-1

cdr3_aa: CAISPGQRINSPLHF
j_call: TRBJ1-6
v_call: TRBV10-3

cdr3_aa: CSVALSGDAYEQYF
j_call: TRBJ2-7
v_call: TRBV29-1

cdr3_aa: CASSQDSGDDQPQHF
j_call: TRBJ1-5
v_call: TRBV3-1

cdr3_aa: CSASPTGAEQYF
j_call: TRBJ2-7
v_call: TRBV20-1